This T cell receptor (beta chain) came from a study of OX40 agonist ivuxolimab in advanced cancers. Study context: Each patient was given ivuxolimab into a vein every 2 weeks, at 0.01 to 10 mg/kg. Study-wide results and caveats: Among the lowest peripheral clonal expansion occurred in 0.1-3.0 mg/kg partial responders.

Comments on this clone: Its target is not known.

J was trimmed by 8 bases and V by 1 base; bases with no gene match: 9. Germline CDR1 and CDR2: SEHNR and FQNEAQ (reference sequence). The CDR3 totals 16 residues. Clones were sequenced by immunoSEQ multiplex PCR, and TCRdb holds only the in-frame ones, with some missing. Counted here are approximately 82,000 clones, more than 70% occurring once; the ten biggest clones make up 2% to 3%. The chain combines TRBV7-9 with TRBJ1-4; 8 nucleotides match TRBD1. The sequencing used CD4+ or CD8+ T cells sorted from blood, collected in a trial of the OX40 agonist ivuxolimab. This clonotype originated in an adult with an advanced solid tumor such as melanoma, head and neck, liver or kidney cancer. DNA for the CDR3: TGTGCCAGCAGCTTAGGACAGGGGACCAGAAACGAAAAACTGTTTTTT. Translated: CASSLGQGTRNEKLFF. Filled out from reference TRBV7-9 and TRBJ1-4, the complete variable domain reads DTGVSQNPRHKITKRGQNVTFRCDPISEHNRLYWYRQTLGQGPEFLTYFQNEAQLEKSRLLSDRFSAERPKGSFSTLEIQRTEQGDSAMYLCASSLGQGTRNEKLFFGSGTQLSVL.